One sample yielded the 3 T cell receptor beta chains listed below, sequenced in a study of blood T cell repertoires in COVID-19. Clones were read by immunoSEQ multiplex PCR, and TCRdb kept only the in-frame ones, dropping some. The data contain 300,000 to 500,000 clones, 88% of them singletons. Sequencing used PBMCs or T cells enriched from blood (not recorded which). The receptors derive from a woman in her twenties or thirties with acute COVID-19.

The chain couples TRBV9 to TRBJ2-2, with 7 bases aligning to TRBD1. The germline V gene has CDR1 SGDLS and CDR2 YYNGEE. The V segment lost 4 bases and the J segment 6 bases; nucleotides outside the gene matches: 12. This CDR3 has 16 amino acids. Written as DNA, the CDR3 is TGTGCCAGCAGCTTCAGGGAGACAGGGCTTCCCGGGGAGCTGTTTTTT. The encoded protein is CASSFRETGLPGELFF.

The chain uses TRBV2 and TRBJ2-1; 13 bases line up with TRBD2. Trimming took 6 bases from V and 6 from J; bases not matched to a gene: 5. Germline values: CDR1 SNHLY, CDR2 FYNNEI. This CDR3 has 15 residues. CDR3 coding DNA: TGTGCCAGCAGCGCGACTAGCGGGGGGATCAATGAGCAGTTCTTC. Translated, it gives CASSATSGGINEQFF.

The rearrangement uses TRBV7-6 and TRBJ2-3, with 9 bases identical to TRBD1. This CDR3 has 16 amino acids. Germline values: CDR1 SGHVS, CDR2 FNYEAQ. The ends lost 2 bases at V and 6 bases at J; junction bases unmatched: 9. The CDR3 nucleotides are TGTGCCAGCAGCTTATCCGAACAGGGGGCGAGGGATACGCAGTATTTT. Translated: CASSLSEQGARDTQYF.